The 2 T cell receptor beta chains below all came from one sample that was sequenced in a study of shared clonotypes between healthy human individuals. Sequencing was performed with immunoSEQ multiplex PCR; in TCRdb, only in-frame clones are kept and a portion is missing. The table lists roughly 640,000 clones, around 97% of them singletons. Sequencing was performed on naive CD4+ T cells sorted from blood. Subset described: CD45RA+ positively selected. The receptors were gathered from a woman between 25 and 40 years old in good health.

V and J are TRBV19 and TRBJ2-3; 9 positions agree with TRBD2. Per the germline V gene, CDR1 is LNHDA and CDR2 is SQIVND (reference sequence). This CDR3 comprises 14 residues. J was trimmed by 2 bases and V by 9 bases; bases with no gene match: 6. The DNA of the CDR3 is TGTGCCAGCCAACCGGGACTAGCCACAGATACGCAGTATTTT. Protein product: CASQPGLATDTQYF.

The rearrangement joins TRBV6-6 to TRBJ1-1; D perhaps matches TRBD1 (6 bases). Per the germline V gene, CDR1 is MNHNY and CDR2 is SVGAGI (reference sequence). The CDR3 is 14 amino acids. The ends were cut back, 7 bases at V and 2 bases at J, with 14 bases in the middle. CDR3 in amino acids: CASISRDTNTEAFF. The DNA for the CDR3 is TGTGCCAGCATAAGCCGGGACACAAACACTGAAGCTTTCTTT.